This T cell receptor (beta chain) originates from a study of identifying expanded T cells in peripheral blood (dated by TCRdb to about 2019). As for the study more broadly: Four technical replicates, made by sequencing separate aliquots from the same pool of genomic DNA, were compared pairwise. What the study reported, not specific to this receptor: The binomial model flagged approximately 1.2 differentially abundant clones between technical replicates but approximately 15 over roughly two weeks and 19 over about four weeks. It was expected by the authors that biological variance in healthy repertoires might increase further over much longer intervals, such as months to years. Across all healthy-donor time intervals, the beta-binomial model significantly cut both the number of clones called differentially abundant and the false-positive rate. Across all healthy donors, variance in clone template counts between approximately two-week samples was found to increase significantly with total template count.

TCRbeta CDR3 regions were profiled with the immunoSEQ Assay using bias-controlled multiplex PCR amplification of genomic DNA. The paper's data handling went like this. The absolute abundance of each unique TCRbeta CDR3 region was quantified after sequences were collapsed and filtered. Differential abundance was tested with a binomial (Fisher-equivalent) model and with a beta-binomial model adding time-dependent variance fitted from healthy donors. Any clone with fewer than 5 combined templates was excluded, and a clone was called differentially abundant if its Benjamini-Hochberg FDR was below 0.01. The form v = (b*log(k)+a)^2 was used to model beta-binomial variance as a function of total template count across the two samples. The immuneACCESS repertoire file appears here via TCRdb, limited to in-frame rearrangements. These files lack a portion of the clones; in checked studies, under half of the deficit traces to unresolved V genes, and the cause of the others is not known. V and J calls and clone size are copied from that table; D and trimming were computed from the DNA. The table for this sample lists approximately 90,000 clones; around 85% of them were counted only once. The top ten clones comprise about 5.6% of the sample.

No immune events such as infections were documented for the healthy donors during the collection period. Healthy-donor blood repertoires served as a training cohort to calibrate time-dependent variance in a beta-binomial model of T-cell clone differential abundance. The training cohort comprised approximately ten healthy donors, 3 female and 7 male. An age range of roughly 29 to 70 years, with an average of 43 years, was recorded for the donors. Whole blood, obtained from a commercial supplier, was collected from each healthy donor at three time points spaced approximately two weeks apart. For immunosequencing, genomic DNA was extracted from whole blood that had not been sorted. The germline V gene gives CDR1 as SGHNT and CDR2 as YENEEA. For this chain, trimming is 1 base at the V end and 11 bases at the J end, and the number of junction bases without a gene match is 5. Including cysteine and phenylalanine, the CDR3 has 13 amino acids. The entry retains the CDR3 DNA only, 39 bases that are in frame from base 1.

About this clone itself: The specificity of this receptor is unknown. It has no much larger one-base neighbor in the sample; base qualities were not kept.

Sequencing input: blood. The receptor chain draws on TRBV11-3 and TRBJ1-1, and 9 junction bases match TRBD1. This TCR came from a person between 18 and 75 years old in good health. The bases are TGTGCCAGCAGCTTAGGAGGACAGGGGTCGGCTTTCTTT. It specifies CASSLGGQGSAFF.